This T cell receptor beta chain was identified in a study of cytomegalovirus exposure and HLA in healthy donors. General study findings and limits: Researchers catalogued around 150 TCR beta chains as cytomegalovirus-associated.

Researchers ran the PCR with 60 Vbeta and 13 Jbeta primers. As handled by the study authors: Unique TCR beta chains numbered approximately 80 million in a later analysis, with 10 million to 14 million shared. Assay: immunoSEQ multiplex PCR; the TCRdb copy retains only in-frame clones and omits some. The DNA was the basis for D and trimming; V, J and clone size are from that table. The data hold some 150,000 clones, with 82% observed a single time. This clone was seen just once. Its antigen is unknown. Germline V gene sequence: CDR1 MNHEY, CDR2 SVGAGI. J gave up 3 bases and V 7 bases, and 2 bases lay outside the gene matches. This CDR3 spans 13 amino acids.

This receptor was taken from a woman between 45 and 65 years old in good health and CMV-seropositive. The rearrangement links TRBV6-5 to TRBJ2-5; 10 bases are shared with TRBD2. The material sequenced was PBMCs. CDR3 in DNA: TGTGCCAGCATGCTAGCGGGGGAAGAGACCCAGTACTTC. Protein sequence: CASMLAGEETQYF.